One sample yielded the 24 T cell receptor beta chains listed below, sequenced in a study of cytomegalovirus exposure and HLA in healthy donors (dated by TCRdb to about 2017). Library generation was performed with the immunoSEQ multiplex PCR assay. For the multiplex PCR, a mixture combining 60 forward primers for TCR Vbeta segments and 13 reverse primers for TCR Jbeta segments was used. In TCRdb, the immuneACCESS table is reduced to in-frame sequences with V and J assigned. These tables do not hold every clone; where another copy was compared, an unresolved V gene accounts for under half, and the others remain unexplained. This sample has under 110,000 clones in its table, and roughly 82% of those were observed once. The ten top clones hold around 6.4% of the sample. Sequenced: PBMCs. These receptors came from a woman aged 45 to 65 in good health and CMV-seropositive.

The chain uses TRBV18 and TRBJ1-1; D gene unclear. The germline V and J ends were trimmed by 3 bases and 0 bases, with 11 bases remaining between them. Germline CDR1 KGHSH, CDR2 LQKENI. CDR3 size: 15 residues. The CDR3 protein is CASSPREALNTEAFF. Here the CDR3 DNA reads TGTGCCAGCTCACCGAGAGAGGCCTTGAACACTGAAGCTTTCTTT.

This rearrangement joins TRBV6-1 to TRBJ2-2, with 14 bases identical to TRBD2. This CDR3 region has 20 residues. J gave up 4 bases and V 2 bases, and 12 bases lay outside the gene matches. Looked up from germline, CDR1 is MNHNS and CDR2 is SASEGT. CDR3 bases: TGTGCCAGCAGTGAACGGCTGGGACTAGCGGGGGCCCCAGGCACCGGGGAGCTGTTTTTT. This encodes CASSERLGLAGAPGTGELFF.

The chain links TRBV28 to TRBJ1-1, with a tentative D call TRBD1 (6 bases). This CDR3 is 14 amino acids long. Germline V gives CDR1 MDHEN, CDR2 SYDVKM. Trimming pared 10 bases from V and 0 bases from J, leaving 15 bases between. The CDR3 protein is CAIYKDRMNTEAFF. CDR3 sequence (DNA): TGTGCCATCTATAAGGACAGAATGAACACTGAAGCTTTCTTT.

V usage is TRBV7-9 and J usage is TRBJ2-7; 12 nucleotides line up with TRBD2. This CDR3 spans 16 amino acids. Germline CDR1 is SEHNR and CDR2 is FQNEAQ (reference sequence). The V gene end was trimmed by 5 bases and the J gene end by 4 bases; junction bases not matched to a gene: 9. CDR3 sequence (DNA): TGTGCCAGCAGCGTGACTAGCGGGGGCCGGTGGTACGAGCAGTACTTC. It encodes CASSVTSGGRWYEQYF. Looking up the rest from reference TRBV7-9 and TRBJ2-7 gives the full variable domain: DTGVSQNPRHKITKRGQNVTFRCDPISEHNRLYWYRQTLGQGPEFLTYFQNEAQLEKSRLLSDRFSAERPKGSFSTLEIQRTEQGDSAMYLCASSVTSGGRWYEQYFGPGTRLTVT.

This clone has a single count. The chain carries TRBV27 and TRBJ1-2; 7 bases align to TRBD1. CDR1 and CDR2 (germline): MNHEY, SMNVEV (reference sequence). J gave up 8 bases and V 5 bases, and 8 bases lay outside the gene matches. The CDR3 is 13 amino acids. The CDR3, as DNA: TGTGCCAGCAGTCAGGGACAGTACCGCGGCTACACCTTC. It translates to CASSQGQYRGYTF.

The chain recombines TRBV18 with TRBJ1-6, with a possible D match to TRBD1 (6 bases). V lost 1 base and J 10 bases, leaving 26 bases between the germline ends. CDR1 is KGHSH and CDR2 is LQKENI in the germline V gene. This CDR3 has 19 residues. Written as DNA, the CDR3 is TGTGCCAGCTCACCACTCGGCGGGACACCCCACCGGGGGGGGTCACCCCTCCACTTT. Translating it yields CASSPLGGTPHRGGSPLHF.

The chain couples TRBV12-5 to TRBJ2-1, with D possibly being TRBD2 (6 bases). Germline loops: CDR1 LGHNT, CDR2 FRNRAP. V lost 3 bases and J lost 9, with 12 bases in between. The CDR3 length is 13 residues. CDR3 DNA: TGTGCTAGTGGTTTTGGAGGGGCGCGTGAGCAGTTCTTC. Translating gives CASGFGGAREQFF.

The chain combines TRBV28 with TRBJ1-2; TRBD1 is a possible D gene (5 bases). Looked up from germline, CDR1 is MDHEN and CDR2 is SYDVKM. V lost 5 bases and J lost 5, with 12 bases in between. This CDR3 is 13 amino acids long. The CDR3 sequence: CASSPRGGYGYTF. The CDR3 DNA reads as TGTGCCAGCAGTCCCCGGGGGGGGTATGGCTACACCTTC.

A few counts support this clone. The rearrangement links TRBV4-1 to TRBJ2-1; unclear D gene. Trimming stripped 0 bases from V and 7 bases from J, with 22 bases between. The CDR3 runs 18 residues. Germline-derived CDR1 and CDR2 are MGHRA and YSYEKL. The CDR3 DNA follows: TGCGCCAGCAGCCAAGATCTCCCGGGTCAAAGCCCCCGGAATGAGCAGTTCTTC. Translating it yields CASSQDLPGQSPRNEQFF.

The rearrangement joins TRBV4-1 to TRBJ1-1, with D perhaps matching TRBD1 (5 bases). Germline V gene lookup returns CDR1 MGHRA and CDR2 YSYEKL. The V end was cut by 4 bases, the J end by 0 bases, with 15 bases between. CDR3 length equals 16 residues. CDR3 sequence: CASSRREGQMNTEAFF. As DNA, the CDR3 is TGCGCCAGCAGCCGCCGGGAGGGGCAGATGAACACTGAAGCTTTCTTT.

The chain recombines TRBV5-1 with TRBJ2-2; D might be TRBD1 (5 bases). Germline lookup yields CDR1 SGHRS and CDR2 YFSETQ. Trimming stripped 3 bases from V and 4 bases from J, with 10 bases between. CDR3 length equals 14 residues. CDR3 nucleotide sequence: TGCGCCAGCAGCTCTTTAACAGGCACCGGGGAGCTGTTTTTT. Translation gives CASSSLTGTGELFF.

This clone was detected a few times. This chain joins TRBV7-9 and TRBJ1-1, with no clear D. CDR1 is SEHNR and CDR2 is FQNEAQ in the germline V gene (reference sequence). The CDR3 runs to 13 residues. The V and J ends lost 11 bases and 0 bases respectively, with 13 bases between them. The CDR3 bases are TGTGCCGCAAGGGAGTCAGTGAACACTGAAGCTTTCTTT. This encodes CAARESVNTEAFF.

The chain employs TRBV11-3 and TRBJ1-1; weak D call: TRBD1 (5 bases). This CDR3 spans 15 amino acids. CDR1 SGHNT and CDR2 YENEEA come from the germline V gene. V was trimmed by 5 bases and J by 1 base, leaving 14 bases between them. CDR3 coding DNA: TGTGCCAGCAGCGTGAGCGCGGGGCCGAACACTGAAGCTTTCTTT. Residues: CASSVSAGPNTEAFF.

The chain employs TRBV5-1 and TRBJ2-1; 11 nucleotides match TRBD2. The CDR3 consists of 15 residues. V was clipped by 0 bases and J by 10 bases; unmatched bases: 6. Germline V CDR1 and CDR2: SGHRS, YFSETQ. The CDR3 sequence: CASSLVGSGGAEQFF. The CDR3 nucleotides read TGCGCCAGCAGCTTGGTTGGTAGCGGGGGGGCGGAGCAGTTCTTC.

This chain joins TRBV7-2 and TRBJ2-3, with D uncertain. From germline, CDR1 is SGHTA and CDR2 FQGNSA. CDR3 length: 15 residues. Between the trimmed V and J ends, which lost 5 bases and 7 bases, there was a span of 19 bases. For the CDR3, the DNA is TGTGCCAGCAGCCCGCTAATGACTGTCATGCATACGCAGTATTTT. It encodes CASSPLMTVMHTQYF.

This chain joins TRBV19 and TRBJ1-5, with D tentatively TRBD1 (6 bases). The CDR3 totals 15 residues. Trimming stripped 4 bases from V and 4 bases from J, with 14 bases between. Germline CDR1 LNHDA, CDR2 SQIVND (reference sequence). CDR3 region: CASSRGWTVNQPQHF. The CDR3 DNA follows: TGTGCCAGTAGTAGGGGTTGGACAGTAAATCAGCCCCAGCATTTT. Complete variable domain (other parts from reference TRBV19 and TRBJ1-5): DGGITQSPKYLFRKEGQNVTLSCEQNLNHDAMYWYRQDPGQGLRLIYYSQIVNDFQKGDIAEGYSVSREKKESFPLTVTSAQKNPTAFYLCASSRGWTVNQPQHFGDGTRLSIL.

The chain has TRBV28 and TRBJ2-1; possible D gene TRBD2, 6 bases. From germline, CDR1 is MDHEN and CDR2 SYDVKM. V lost 4 bases, J lost 3 bases, and 13 bases lay in between. This CDR3 is 15 amino acids long. The CDR3 DNA is TGTGCCAGCAGTTCCCTCCGGGAGAGCTACAATGAGCAGTTCTTC. Translating gives CASSSLRESYNEQFF.

The chain is built from TRBV15 and TRBJ1-3, with 8 bases matching TRBD1. Germline values: CDR1 LNHNV, CDR2 YYDKDF (reference sequence). V was clipped by 4 bases and J by 0 bases; unmatched bases: 5. The CDR3 is made up of 16 amino acids. DNA of the CDR3: TGTGCCACCAGCAAGGACAGGGACGCCTCTGGAAACACCATATATTTT. This translates into CATSKDRDASGNTIYF. Combining the CDR3 with reference TRBV15 and TRBJ1-3 gives the whole variable domain DAMVIQNPRYQVTQFGKPVTLSCSQTLNHNVMYWYQQKSSQAPKLLFHYYDKDFNNEADTPDNFQSRRPNTSFCFLDIRSPGLGDTAMYLCATSKDRDASGNTIYFGEGSWLTVV.

The table lists this clone with a count of one. The genes are TRBV7-9 and TRBJ2-3; a weak D match, TRBD1 (5 bases). Trimming took 1 base from V and 6 from J, leaving 11 bases between them. This CDR3 region has 14 residues. The germline gives CDR1 SEHNR, CDR2 FQNEAQ (reference sequence). CDR3 DNA sequence: TGTGCCAGCAGCTTAGGCAGGGTTAACGATACGCAGTATTTT. Residues: CASSLGRVNDTQYF.

The table lists this clone with a few counts. J is TRBJ1-5 and V is TRBV7-9, with D tentatively TRBD1 (6 bases). Trimming stripped 5 bases from V and 2 bases from J, with 13 bases between. The CDR3 extends over 15 amino acids. Per the germline V gene, CDR1 is SEHNR and CDR2 is FQNEAQ (reference sequence). The DNA of the CDR3 is TGTGCCAGCAGCCCACAGTCAGGGGGCAATCAGCCCCAGCATTTT. It encodes CASSPQSGGNQPQHF.

The chain joins TRBV30 to TRBJ2-1; TRBD1 matches 11 bases. The CDR3 is 17 residues long. The germline V gene has CDR1 GTSNPN and CDR2 SVGIG (reference sequence). V was clipped by 3 bases and J by 1 base; unmatched bases: 8. The CDR3 protein is CAWSGAGQGASYNEQFF. In DNA form, the CDR3 reads TGTGCCTGGAGCGGAGCTGGACAGGGGGCATCCTACAATGAGCAGTTCTTC. The variable domain in full, completed from reference TRBV30 and TRBJ2-1, reads SQTIHQWPATLVQPVGSPLSLECTVEGTSNPNLYWYRQAAGRGLQLLFYSVGIGQISSEVPQNLSASRPQDRQFILSSKKLLLSDSGFYLCAWSGAGQGASYNEQFFGPGTRLTVL.

The genes are TRBV2 and TRBJ2-2, with D possibly TRBD1 on 6 matching bases. The V gene lost 2 bases and the J gene lost 0 bases, with 10 bases spanning the gap. The CDR3 totals 16 residues. Germline V gene lookup returns CDR1 SNHLY and CDR2 FYNNEI. CDR3 protein: CASSETGSANTGELFF. CDR3 in DNA: TGTGCCAGCAGTGAAACAGGGTCCGCGAACACCGGGGAGCTGTTTTTT.

In this sample, this clone turned up a few times. The CDR3 nucleotides are TGTGCCAGTACCAGAGGGACACCCAACACTGAAGCTTTCTTT. Translation: CASTRGTPNTEAFF. This chain links TRBV19 with TRBJ1-1, with D perhaps matching TRBD1 (6 bases). This CDR3 is built from 14 residues. Germline V lookup: CDR1 LNHDA, CDR2 SQIVND (reference sequence). V lost 7 bases, J lost 2 bases, and 14 bases lay in between.

The CDR3 reads CASSRLLAGGRADTQYF. CDR3 bases: TGTGCCAGCAGCCGACTTCTAGCGGGGGGGCGAGCAGATACGCAGTATTTT. The rearrangement joins TRBV5-6 to TRBJ2-3; 12 bases match TRBD2. Germline V gene lookup returns CDR1 SGHDT and CDR2 YYEEEE. The CDR3 contains 17 residues. Trimming at V came to 4 bases and at J to 4 bases, leaving 10 bases not matched to a gene.